These T cell receptor beta chains were read from a single sample in a study of blood T cell repertoires in COVID-19. Assay: immunoSEQ multiplex PCR; the TCRdb copy retains only in-frame clones and omits some. The table includes more than 200,000 clones, more than 85% detected once. The sample taken for sequencing was PBMCs or T cells enriched from blood (not recorded which). Receptors originate from a woman younger than 45 who had recovered from COVID-19. The CDR3 runs from the conserved cysteine through the conserved F or W. D genes are given only for firm matches. Clone size is shown for a subset of rows, as once, few, many or a class of expanded clone.

size	J	V	D	CDR3	DNA
-	TRBJ2-7	TRBV10-3	TRBD2	CAISVTSGELSYEQYF	TGTGCCATCAGTGTTACTAGCGGGGAGCTCTCCTACGAGCAGTACTTC
-	TRBJ1-3	TRBV18	-	CASSEVSGNTIYF	TGTGCCAGCTCAGAGGTGTCTGGAAACACCATATATTTT
-	TRBJ2-2	TRBV18	-	CASSGTLNTGELFF	TGTGCCAGCTCAGGGACTTTGAACACCGGGGAGCTGTTTTTT
-	TRBJ1-3	TRBV5-4	-	CASSTGLGSGNTIYF	TGTGCCAGCAGCACCGGACTGGGCTCTGGAAACACCATATATTTT
-	TRBJ1-2	TRBV28	-	CASSFKQVYTF	TGTGCCAGCAGCTTCAAACAGGTCTACACCTTC
-	TRBJ1-2	TRBV5-1	-	CASSLEPQGYGYTF	TGCGCCAGCAGCTTGGAGCCTCAGGGCTATGGCTACACCTTC
-	TRBJ2-7	TRBV7-9	TRBD1	CASTTGQGAHGQYF	TGTGCCAGCACGACGGGACAGGGGGCCCACGGGCAGTACTTC
-	TRBJ1-4	TRBV5-4	-	CASSLGGEANEKLFF	TGTGCCAGCAGCTTGGGAGGGGAGGCTAATGAAAAACTGTTTTTT
-	TRBJ2-3	TRBV7-2	-	CASSLRLTGADTQYF	TGTGCCAGCAGCTTAAGGTTGACAGGAGCAGATACGCAGTATTTT
once	TRBJ1-5	TRBV19	-	CASRDIDQPQHF	TGTGCCAGCCGGGACATAGATCAGCCCCAGCATTTT
-	TRBJ2-1	TRBV10-3	TRBD1	CAISVDRASIGFF	TGTGCCATCAGTGTGGACAGGGCCTCAATAGGGTTCTTC
once	TRBJ1-2	TRBV7-9	TRBD1	CASSLGTGDYGYTF	TGTGCCAGCAGCCTGGGGACAGGGGACTATGGCTACACCTTC
-	TRBJ2-7	TRBV28	TRBD2	CASTTPLSGRSYEQYF	TGTGCCAGCACGACCCCTCTGAGCGGGAGGTCCTACGAGCAGTACTTC
-	TRBJ1-2	TRBV7-2	TRBD1	CASSLGTGGYGYTF	TGTGCCAGCAGCTTAGGGACAGGGGGCTATGGCTACACCTTC
once	TRBJ2-3	TRBV6-6	-	CASSSTGVLADTQYF	TGTGCCAGCAGTTCAACGGGGGTTTTGGCAGATACGCAGTATTTT
-	TRBJ2-5	TRBV2	TRBD1	CASSSGTAKETQYF	TGTGCCAGCAGTTCCGGGACAGCCAAAGAGACCCAGTACTTC
-	TRBJ1-1	TRBV28	-	CASSRTDLNTEAFF	TGTGCCAGCAGCCGGACAGACCTAAACACTGAAGCTTTCTTT
-	TRBJ2-7	TRBV7-2	-	CASSSGLQRVYEQYF	TGTGCCAGCAGCTCGGGACTCCAGAGGGTGTACGAGCAGTACTTC
-	TRBJ2-1	TRBV2	-	CASNDRQSAFF	TGTGCCAGCAACGATAGACAGTCCGCCTTCTTC
-	TRBJ2-1	TRBV18	TRBD1	CASNPGQGTSSYNEQFF	TGTGCCAGCAACCCCGGACAGGGGACGAGCTCCTACAATGAGCAGTTCTTC
-	TRBJ2-1	TRBV9	TRBD1	CASSDRTGGNEQFF	TGTGCCAGCAGCGACCGGACAGGGGGCAATGAGCAGTTCTTC
-	TRBJ2-3	TRBV7-2	TRBD2	CASIDIGRGMRDTQYF	TGTGCCAGCATCGATATCGGGCGGGGGATGAGAGATACGCAGTATTTT
-	TRBJ2-7	TRBV27	-	CASSLSGTPTYEQYF	TGTGCCAGCAGTTTAAGTGGGACACCCACCTACGAGCAGTACTTC
-	TRBJ2-4	TRBV19	-	CASSEGPRTWKYF	TGTGCCAGTAGTGAGGGCCCTCGAACTTGGAAGTACTTC
-	TRBJ2-7	TRBV4-2	-	CASSQGGDGAYEQYF	TGTGCCAGCAGCCAAGGGGGCGACGGAGCCTACGAGCAGTACTTC
-	TRBJ2-7	TRBV27	TRBD2	CASSRTSGLYEQYF	TGTGCCAGCAGCCGGACTAGCGGGCTCTACGAGCAGTACTTC
-	TRBJ2-1	TRBV28	TRBD2	CASRPSGRGFHNEQFF	TGTGCCAGCAGACCTAGCGGGAGAGGGTTCCACAATGAGCAGTTCTTC
-	TRBJ1-2	TRBV5-5	TRBD1	CASSPGQNINYGYTF	TGTGCCAGCAGCCCGGGACAGAACATTAACTATGGCTACACCTTC
-	TRBJ2-7	TRBV3-1/TRBV3-2	-	CASSQDPGMTYEQYF	TGTGCCAGCAGCCAAGATCCCGGTATGACCTACGAGCAGTACTTC
-	TRBJ1-1	TRBV6-6	TRBD1	CASSYLAGGNTEAFF	TGTGCCAGCAGTTACTTGGCAGGGGGCAATACTGAAGCTTTCTTT
-	TRBJ1-1	TRBV2	-	CASLLGSLKNTEAFF	TGTGCCAGCCTCCTCGGGTCTCTTAAGAACACTGAAGCTTTCTTT
-	TRBJ1-6	TRBV4-3	-	CASSQGSPSGYNSPLHF	TGCGCCAGCAGCCAAGGTTCCCCCTCGGGGTATAATTCACCCCTCCACTTT
-	TRBJ1-2	TRBV18	-	CASSLGQGYGYTF	TGTGCCAGCTCATTAGGGCAGGGCTATGGCTACACCTTC
-	TRBJ1-2	TRBV5-5	-	CASSLAPSSFYGYTF	TGTGCCAGCAGCTTGGCCCCATCCAGTTTCTATGGCTACACCTTC
few	TRBJ2-7	TRBV18	-	CASSPPRPGISYEQYF	TGTGCCAGCTCACCTCCACGTCCAGGGATTTCCTACGAGCAGTACTTC
few	TRBJ2-7	TRBV19	TRBD1	CASTATGLGYEQYF	TGTGCCAGTACCGCGACAGGGCTCGGCTACGAGCAGTACTTC